This T cell receptor beta chain comes out of a study of glioma-infiltrating T cells after dendritic cell vaccination. On the study more broadly: Dendritic cell vaccination trial patients had either newly diagnosed or recurrent glioblastoma.

Using immunoSEQ multiplex PCR, the repertoire was profiled, and TCRdb retains in-frame clones only, with some absent. The profile shows roughly 60,000 clones, around nine tenths of them singletons. Germline lookup yields CDR1 SGHTA and CDR2 FQGTGA. The V gene end was trimmed by 5 bases and the J gene end by 3 bases; junction bases not matched to a gene: 6. The CDR3 is made up of 15 amino acids. Regarding time point: after dendritic cell vaccination, including at tumor progression/relapse. The clonotype was recovered from a human donor with glioblastoma. The source was blood, collected after dendritic cell vaccination. V is TRBV7-3 and J is TRBJ2-3; 9 bases are a match to TRBD2. The chain's CDR3 is CASSPAGGRTDTQYF. The CDR3 DNA is TGTGCCAGCAGCCCAGCGGGAGGTCGGACAGATACGCAGTATTTT.